This paragraph covers one TCR beta chain sequence. The antigen remains unidentified. The CDR3 extends over 13 amino acids. Trimming left V 5 bases short and J 5 bases short, with 11 bases between. The germline V gene has CDR1 PRHDT and CDR2 FYEKMQ (reference sequence). The donors gave bone marrow, and they were healthy. The study sampled nominally healthy donors, though unrecorded immune exposures were likely. These data belong to a study of cytomegalovirus exposure and HLA in healthy donors. Study outcomes and limitations: The study assumed roughly uniform donor sequencing depth for presence/absence analyses.

Both 60 Vbeta primers and 13 Jbeta primers went into the PCR. Sequencing was performed with immunoSEQ multiplex PCR; in TCRdb, only in-frame clones are kept and a portion is missing. This sample yields 150,000 to 250,000 clones, of which 82% are seen a single time; 0.08% to 0.1% belongs to the top ten. The sequence came from a boy under 10 years old in good health and CMV-seronegative. The gene calls are TRBV13 and TRBJ2-3; no firm D call. The sample consisted of PBMCs. The CDR3 spells CASSPFGGDTQYF. CDR3 DNA: TGTGCCAGCAGCCCCTTCGGTGGAGATACGCAGTATTTT.